This T cell receptor beta chain was profiled in a study of control samples from healthy donors and cancer patients. Germline values: CDR1 SGHRS, CDR2 YFSETQ. CDR3 length equals 15 residues. Trimming removed 4 bases from V and 4 bases from J, with 15 bases in between. Clones were read by immunoSEQ multiplex PCR, and TCRdb kept only the in-frame ones, dropping some. The table shows 160,000 or so clones, with around 95% occurring only once. The chain couples TRBV5-1 to TRBJ2-1; D ambiguous. This TCR was sampled from a woman in her thirties or forties in good health. Source material: blood. The CDR3, as DNA: TGCGCCAGCAGCCCCCTATCGGTTGATTACAATGAGCAGTTCTTC. It codes for CASSPLSVDYNEQFF.